Presented here are 8 T cell receptor beta chains from one specimen sequenced in a study of naive and memory T cell subsets. Study conclusions and caveats: Naive repertoires, especially CD8, held a few larger clonotypes, possibly memory cells re-expressing CD45RA.

Both TRBC1 and TRBC2 were covered by a beta constant-region primer of two equimolar oligonucleotides. Ligated cDNA was amplified by four rounds of PCR with nested alpha and beta constant-region primers and SP2. TCRdb called the UMI-ligation and nested PCR reads again in MiXCR, with one record for every CDR3 protein. The table has some 110,000 distinct CDR3 sequences, more than 12% seen once; the top ten hold roughly 3.1%. For these receptors, no antigen is known. Sequenced: naive CD8+ T cells from blood. Receptors were obtained from a human donor in good health.

V is TRBV20-1 and J is TRBJ2-7; weak D call: TRBD2 (6 bases). V was trimmed by 0 bases and J by 0 bases, leaving 6 bases between them. This CDR3 comprises 13 residues. The germline V gene encodes CDR1 DFQATT and CDR2 SNEGSKA (reference sequence). The CDR3 DNA sequence: TGCAGTGCTAGAGAGACTAGCTCCTACGAGCAGTACTTC. It codes for CSARETSSYEQYF.

This clonotype has a handful of counts. This chain uses TRBV20-1 with TRBJ2-7; D not certain. V lost 2 bases and J lost 2, with 16 bases in between. Germline V gene sequence: CDR1 DFQATT, CDR2 SNEGSKA (reference sequence). The CDR3 contains 15 residues. The DNA for the CDR3 is TGCAGTGCTAGACAAGGAAGAGCGAACACCTACGAGCAGTACTTC. Translated: CSARQGRANTYEQYF.

This clonotype was observed at least ten times. V gene TRBV12-3 or TRBV12-4 combines with J gene TRBJ2-1; TRBD1 matches at 9 bases. V dropped 8 bases and J dropped 9; count of bases not matched to a gene: 11. This CDR3 spans 14 amino acids. Here the CDR3 reads CASGTGFSAGEQFF. The CDR3 region has the DNA TGTGCCAGCGGGACAGGGTTTTCTGCGGGTGAGCAGTTCTTC.

In this sample, this clonotype turned up a few times. The rearrangement joins TRBV28 to TRBJ2-4; D gene ambiguous. The CDR3 loop spans 11 amino acids. The V and J ends lost 3 bases and 8 bases respectively, with 5 bases between them. From germline, CDR1 is MDHEN and CDR2 SYDVKM. This chain's CDR3 is CASSFGDIQYF. CDR3 nucleotide sequence: TGTGCCAGCAGTTTCGGTGACATTCAGTACTTC.

The table lists this clonotype with a few counts. This chain links TRBV11-2 with TRBJ2-3, with unresolved D. The V gene lost 5 bases and the J gene lost 2 bases, with 8 bases spanning the gap. This CDR3 is built from 13 residues. The V gene's germline CDR1 is SGHAT and CDR2 FQNNGV. The CDR3 region is CASSLRTTDTQYF. In DNA form, the CDR3 reads TGTGCCAGCAGCCTAAGAACCACAGATACGCAGTATTTT.

This chain connects TRBV12-3 or TRBV12-4 to TRBJ2-1; no clear D. Trimming left V 2 bases short and J 0 bases short, with 8 bases between. The CDR3 runs to 15 residues. The CDR3: CASSLSPSSYNEQFF. The CDR3 coding sequence is TGTGCCAGCAGTTTATCTCCATCCTCCTACAATGAGCAGTTCTTC.

This clonotype was counted between two and nine times. The rearrangement links TRBV12-3 or TRBV12-4 to TRBJ2-2; D is unclear. With 6 bases removed from V and 13 bases from J, the gap between germline ends came to 12 bases. The CDR3 runs to 11 residues. DNA for the CDR3: TGTGCCAGCAGCCGCCCCGGATGGCTGTTTTTT. Encoded protein: CASSRPGWLFF.

This clonotype was counted many times. This chain links TRBV20-1 with TRBJ2-1, with no clear D. Per germline, CDR1 DFQATT and CDR2 SNEGSKA (reference sequence). This CDR3 is built from 12 residues. Trimming removed 3 bases at V and 5 bases at J, with 8 bases between. The CDR3 region is CSASTWNNEQFF. In DNA, the CDR3 is TGCAGTGCTAGTACCTGGAACAATGAGCAGTTCTTC.